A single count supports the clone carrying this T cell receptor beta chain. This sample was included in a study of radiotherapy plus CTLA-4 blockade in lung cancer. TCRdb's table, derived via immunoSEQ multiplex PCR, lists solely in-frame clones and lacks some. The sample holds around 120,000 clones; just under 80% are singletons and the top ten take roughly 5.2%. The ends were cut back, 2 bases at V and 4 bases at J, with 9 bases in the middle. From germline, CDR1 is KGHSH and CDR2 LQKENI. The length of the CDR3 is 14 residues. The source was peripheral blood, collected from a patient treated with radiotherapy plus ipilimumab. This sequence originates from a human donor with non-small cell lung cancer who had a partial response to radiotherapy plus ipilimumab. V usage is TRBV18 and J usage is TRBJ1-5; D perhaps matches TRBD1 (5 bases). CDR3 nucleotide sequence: TGTGCCAGCTCACCAAGTGGGGGGAATCAGCCCCAGCATTTT. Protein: CASSPSGGNQPQHF.